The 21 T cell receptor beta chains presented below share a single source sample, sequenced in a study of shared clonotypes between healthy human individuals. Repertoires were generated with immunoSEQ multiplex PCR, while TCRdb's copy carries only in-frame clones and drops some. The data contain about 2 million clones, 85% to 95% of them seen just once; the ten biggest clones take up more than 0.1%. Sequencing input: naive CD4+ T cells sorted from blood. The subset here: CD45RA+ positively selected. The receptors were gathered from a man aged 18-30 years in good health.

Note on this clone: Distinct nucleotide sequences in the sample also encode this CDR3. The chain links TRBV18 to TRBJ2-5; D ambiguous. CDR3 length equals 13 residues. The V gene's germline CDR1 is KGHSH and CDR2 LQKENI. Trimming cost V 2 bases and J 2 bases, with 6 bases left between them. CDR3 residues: CASSPLQQETQYF. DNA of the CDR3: TGTGCCAGCTCACCATTACAGCAAGAGACCCAGTACTTC.

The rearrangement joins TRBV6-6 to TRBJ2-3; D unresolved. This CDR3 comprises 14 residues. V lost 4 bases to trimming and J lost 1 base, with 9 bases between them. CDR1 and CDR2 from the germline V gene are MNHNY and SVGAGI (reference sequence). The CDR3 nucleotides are TGTGCCAGCAGTTCCACACTCGGCACAGATACGCAGTATTTT. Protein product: CASSSTLGTDTQYF.

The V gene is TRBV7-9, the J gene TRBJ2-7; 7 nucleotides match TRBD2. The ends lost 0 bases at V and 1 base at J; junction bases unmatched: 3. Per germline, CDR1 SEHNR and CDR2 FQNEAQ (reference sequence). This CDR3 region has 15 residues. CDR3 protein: CASSLAGGRSYEQYF. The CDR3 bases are TGTGCCAGCAGCTTAGCGGGAGGGAGGTCCTACGAGCAGTACTTC.

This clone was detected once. The DNA for the CDR3 is TGTGCCAGCAGACGCCCGGGACTAGCGGATACGCAGTATTTT. It yields the protein CASRRPGLADTQYF. The chain joins TRBV6-5 to TRBJ2-3; 10 bases fit TRBD2. The CDR3 runs 14 residues. Germline trimming cut 6 bases from V and 6 bases from J; bases unmatched to any gene: 6. Germline CDR1 reads MNHEY; CDR2 reads SVGAGI.

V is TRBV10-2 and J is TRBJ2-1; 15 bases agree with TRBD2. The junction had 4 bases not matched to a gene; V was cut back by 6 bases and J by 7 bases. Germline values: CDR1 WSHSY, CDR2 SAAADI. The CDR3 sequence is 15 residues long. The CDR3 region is CASRRTSGGANEQFF. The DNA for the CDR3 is TGCGCCAGCAGAAGGACTAGCGGGGGGGCAAATGAGCAGTTCTTC.

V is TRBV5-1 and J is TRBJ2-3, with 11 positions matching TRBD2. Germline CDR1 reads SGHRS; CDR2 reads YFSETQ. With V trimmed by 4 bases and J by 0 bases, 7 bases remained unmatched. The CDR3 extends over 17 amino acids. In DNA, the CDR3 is TGCGCCAGCAGCGGGGGGACTAGCGGACCTAGCACAGATACGCAGTATTTT. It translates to CASSGGTSGPSTDTQYF.

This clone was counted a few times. The CDR3 spells CSASGQFEAFF. The DNA for the CDR3 is TGCAGTGCTAGTGGACAGTTTGAAGCTTTCTTT. The genes are TRBV20-1 and TRBJ1-1; D possibly corresponds to TRBD1 (6 bases). The CDR3 covers 11 residues. V lost 3 bases and J 7 bases, leaving 9 bases between the germline ends. Germline CDR1 and CDR2: DFQATT and SNEGSKA (reference sequence).

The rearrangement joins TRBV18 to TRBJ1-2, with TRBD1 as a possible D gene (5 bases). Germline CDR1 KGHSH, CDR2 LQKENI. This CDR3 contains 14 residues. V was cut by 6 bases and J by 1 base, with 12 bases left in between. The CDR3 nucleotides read TGTGCCAGCTCTTCGGGGCGGAATAACTATGGCTACACCTTC. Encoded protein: CASSSGRNNYGYTF.

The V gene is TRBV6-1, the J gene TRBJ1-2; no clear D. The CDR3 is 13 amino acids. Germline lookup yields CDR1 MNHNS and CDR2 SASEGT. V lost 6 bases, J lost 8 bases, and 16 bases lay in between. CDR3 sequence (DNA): TGTGCCAGCAGAGACGGATCTTCGGCCGGCTACACCTTC. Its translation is CASRDGSSAGYTF.

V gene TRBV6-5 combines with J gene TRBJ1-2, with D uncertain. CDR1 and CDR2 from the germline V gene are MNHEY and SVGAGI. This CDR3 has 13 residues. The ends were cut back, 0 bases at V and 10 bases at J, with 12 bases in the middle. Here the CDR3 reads CASSYSETPHYTF. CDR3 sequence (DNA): TGTGCCAGCAGTTACTCGGAGACACCCCACTACACCTTC.

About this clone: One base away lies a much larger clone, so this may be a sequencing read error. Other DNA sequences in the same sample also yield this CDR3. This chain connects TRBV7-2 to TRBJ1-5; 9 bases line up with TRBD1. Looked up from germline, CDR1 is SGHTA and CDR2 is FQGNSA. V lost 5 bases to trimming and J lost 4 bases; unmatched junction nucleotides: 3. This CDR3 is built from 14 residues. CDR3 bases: TGTGCCAGCAGCCTGGGACAGGGAAATCAGCCCCAGCATTTT. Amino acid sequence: CASSLGQGNQPQHF. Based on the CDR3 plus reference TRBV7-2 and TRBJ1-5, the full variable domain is GAGVSQSPSNKVTEKGKDVELRCDPISGHTALYWYRQSLGQGLEFLIYFQGNSAPDKSGLPSDRFSAERTGGSVSTLTIQRTQQEDSAVYLCASSLGQGNQPQHFGDGTRLSIL.

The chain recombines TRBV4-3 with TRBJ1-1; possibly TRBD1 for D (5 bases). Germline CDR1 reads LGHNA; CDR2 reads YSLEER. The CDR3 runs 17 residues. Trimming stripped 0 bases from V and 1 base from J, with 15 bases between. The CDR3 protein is CASSQDAGAVGNTEAFF. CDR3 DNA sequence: TGCGCCAGCAGCCAAGATGCCGGGGCGGTAGGGAACACTGAAGCTTTCTTT.

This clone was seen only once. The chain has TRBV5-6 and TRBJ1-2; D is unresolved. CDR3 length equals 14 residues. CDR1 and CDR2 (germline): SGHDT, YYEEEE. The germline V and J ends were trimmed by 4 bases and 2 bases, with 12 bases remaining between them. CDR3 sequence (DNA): TGTGCCAGCAGCCCTACCTGGGCGAACTATGGCTACACCTTC. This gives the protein CASSPTWANYGYTF.

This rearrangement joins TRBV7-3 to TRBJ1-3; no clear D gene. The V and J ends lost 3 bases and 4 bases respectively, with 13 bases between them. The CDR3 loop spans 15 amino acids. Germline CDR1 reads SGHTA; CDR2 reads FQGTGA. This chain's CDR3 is CASSFGPGIGNTIYF. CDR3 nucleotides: TGTGCCAGCAGCTTCGGCCCCGGGATCGGAAACACCATATATTTT.

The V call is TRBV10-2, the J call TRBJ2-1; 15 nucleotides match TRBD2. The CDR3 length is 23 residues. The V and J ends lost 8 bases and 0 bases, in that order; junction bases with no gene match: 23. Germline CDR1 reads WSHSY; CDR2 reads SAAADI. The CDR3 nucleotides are TGCGCCAGCGTCCCGATACCGAGCAGTCCCGGACTAGCGGGGGGGAGCTCCTACAATGAGCAGTTCTTC. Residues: CASVPIPSSPGLAGGSSYNEQFF.

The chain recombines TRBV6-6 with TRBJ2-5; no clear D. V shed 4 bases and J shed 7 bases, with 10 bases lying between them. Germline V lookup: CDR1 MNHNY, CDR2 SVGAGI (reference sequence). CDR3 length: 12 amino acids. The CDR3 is CASSWAPGTQYF. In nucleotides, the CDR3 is TGTGCCAGCAGTTGGGCACCGGGGACCCAGTACTTC.

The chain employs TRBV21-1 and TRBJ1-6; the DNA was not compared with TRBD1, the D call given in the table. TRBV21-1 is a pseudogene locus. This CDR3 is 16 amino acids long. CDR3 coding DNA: TGTGCCAGCAGCAATAAAGACAGCTCCTATAATTCACCCCTCCACTTT. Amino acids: CASSNKDSSYNSPLHF.

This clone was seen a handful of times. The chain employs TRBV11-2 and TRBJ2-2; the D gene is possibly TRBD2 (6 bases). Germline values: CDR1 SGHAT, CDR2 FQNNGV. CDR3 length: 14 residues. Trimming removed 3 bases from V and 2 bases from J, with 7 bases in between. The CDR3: CASSFAGNTGELFF. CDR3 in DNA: TGTGCCAGCAGCTTCGCGGGAAACACCGGGGAGCTGTTTTTT.

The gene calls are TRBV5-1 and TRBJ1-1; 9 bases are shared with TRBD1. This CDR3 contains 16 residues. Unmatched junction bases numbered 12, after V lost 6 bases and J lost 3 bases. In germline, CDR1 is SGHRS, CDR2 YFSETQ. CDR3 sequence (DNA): TGCGCCAGCAAAACAGGGGGCCGAAAGACGGACACTGAAGCTTTCTTT. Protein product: CASKTGGRKTDTEAFF.

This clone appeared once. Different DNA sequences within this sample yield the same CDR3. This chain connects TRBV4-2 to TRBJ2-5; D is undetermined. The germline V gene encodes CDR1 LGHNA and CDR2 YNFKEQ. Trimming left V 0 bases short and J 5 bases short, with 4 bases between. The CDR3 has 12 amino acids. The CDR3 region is CASSQDRETQYF. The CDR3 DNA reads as TGTGCCAGCAGCCAAGATCGCGAGACCCAGTACTTC.

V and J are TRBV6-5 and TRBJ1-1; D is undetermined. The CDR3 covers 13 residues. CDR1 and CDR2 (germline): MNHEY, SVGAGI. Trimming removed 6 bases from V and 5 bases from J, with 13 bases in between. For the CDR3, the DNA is TGTGCCAGCAGAGGAGGGTTGGAAACTGAAGCTTTCTTT. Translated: CASRGGLETEAFF.